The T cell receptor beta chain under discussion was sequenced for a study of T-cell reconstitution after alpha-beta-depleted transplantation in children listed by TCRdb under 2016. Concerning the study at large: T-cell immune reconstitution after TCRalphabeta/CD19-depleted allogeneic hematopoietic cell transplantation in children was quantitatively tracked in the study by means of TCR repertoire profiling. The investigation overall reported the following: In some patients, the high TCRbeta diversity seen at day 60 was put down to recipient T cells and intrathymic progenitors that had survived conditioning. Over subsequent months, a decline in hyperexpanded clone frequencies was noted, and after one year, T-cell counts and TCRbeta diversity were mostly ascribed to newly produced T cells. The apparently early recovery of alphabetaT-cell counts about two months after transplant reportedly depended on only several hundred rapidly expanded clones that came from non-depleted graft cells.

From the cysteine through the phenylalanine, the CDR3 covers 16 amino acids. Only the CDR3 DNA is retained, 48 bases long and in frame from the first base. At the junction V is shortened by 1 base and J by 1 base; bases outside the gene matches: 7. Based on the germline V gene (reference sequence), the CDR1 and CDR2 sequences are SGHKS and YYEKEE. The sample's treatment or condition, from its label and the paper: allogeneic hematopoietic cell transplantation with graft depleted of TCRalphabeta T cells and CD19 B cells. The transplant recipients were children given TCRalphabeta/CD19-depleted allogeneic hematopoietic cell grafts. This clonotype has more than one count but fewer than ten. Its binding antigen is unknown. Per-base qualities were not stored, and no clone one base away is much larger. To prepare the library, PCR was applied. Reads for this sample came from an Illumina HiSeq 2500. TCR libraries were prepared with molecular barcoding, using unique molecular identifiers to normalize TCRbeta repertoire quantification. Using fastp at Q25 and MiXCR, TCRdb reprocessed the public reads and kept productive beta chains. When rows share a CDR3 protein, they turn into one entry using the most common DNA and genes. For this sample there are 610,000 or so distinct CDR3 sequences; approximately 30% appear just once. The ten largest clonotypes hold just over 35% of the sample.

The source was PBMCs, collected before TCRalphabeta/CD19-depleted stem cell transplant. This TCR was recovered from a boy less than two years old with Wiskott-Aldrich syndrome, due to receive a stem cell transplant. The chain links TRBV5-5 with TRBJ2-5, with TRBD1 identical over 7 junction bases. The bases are TGTGCCAGCAGCTTGCCGGGACAGATAATCCAAGAGACCCAGTACTTC. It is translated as CASSLPGQIIQETQYF.